This T cell receptor (delta chain) stems from a study of gamma-delta T cells after stem cell transplantation. TCRdb made new clone calls on the RT-PCR reads using CATT. The sample records 2,000 to 3,000 delta-chain clones, 44% being singletons. The junction had 4 bases not matched to a gene; V was cut back by 2 bases and J by 1 base. The CDR3 is 15 residues long. CDR1 and CDR2 from the germline V gene are GEAIGNYY and EKD. This clone turned up a few times. The TCR comes from a human donor. It is not recorded whose cells these are; they may come from a transplant donor. This chain uses TRDV2 with TRDJ1, with 9 bases matching TRDD3. Sequenced input: gamma-delta T cells. CDR3 bases: TGTGCCTGTGACAGGCTGGGGGATCCCACCGATAAACTCATCTTT. This gives the protein CACDRLGDPTDKLIF.